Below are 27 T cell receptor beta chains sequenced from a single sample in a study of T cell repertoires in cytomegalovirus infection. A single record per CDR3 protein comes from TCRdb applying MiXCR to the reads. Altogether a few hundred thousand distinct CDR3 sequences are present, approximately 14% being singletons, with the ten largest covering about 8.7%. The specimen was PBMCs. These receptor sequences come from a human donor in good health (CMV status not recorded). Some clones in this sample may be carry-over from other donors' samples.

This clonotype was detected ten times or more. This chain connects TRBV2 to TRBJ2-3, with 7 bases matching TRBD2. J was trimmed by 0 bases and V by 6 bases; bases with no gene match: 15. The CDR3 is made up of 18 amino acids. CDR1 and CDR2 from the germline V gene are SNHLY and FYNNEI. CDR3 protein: CASRGYNTGLGSTDTQYF. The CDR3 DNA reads TGTGCCAGCAGGGGGTATAACACCGGACTAGGGAGCACAGATACGCAGTATTTT.

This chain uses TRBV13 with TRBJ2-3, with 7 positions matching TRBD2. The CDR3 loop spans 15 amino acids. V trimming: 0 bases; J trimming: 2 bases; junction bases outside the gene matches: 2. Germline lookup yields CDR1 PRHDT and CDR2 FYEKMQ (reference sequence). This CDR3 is CASSLGAGDTDTQYF. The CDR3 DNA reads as TGTGCCAGCAGCTTAGGGGCGGGGGACACAGATACGCAGTATTTT. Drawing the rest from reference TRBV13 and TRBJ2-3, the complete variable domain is AAGVIQSPRHLIKEKRETATLKCYPIPRHDTVYWYQQGPGQDPQFLISFYEKMQSDKGSIPDRFSAQQFSDYHSELNMSSLELGDSALYFCASSLGAGDTDTQYFGPGTRLTVL.

The CDR3, as DNA: TGTGCCAGCAGCTTGAGTATGACAGATACGCAGTATTTT. Its protein is CASSLSMTDTQYF. This chain links TRBV5-4 with TRBJ2-3; D remains unclear. V gave up 1 base and J gave up 3 bases, with 6 bases separating them. This CDR3 contains 13 residues. Germline CDR1 SGHNT, CDR2 YYREEE (reference sequence). The complete variable domain, with remaining parts taken from reference TRBV5-4 and TRBJ2-3, reads ETGVTQSPTHLIKTRGQQVTLRCSSQSGHNTVSWYQQALGQGPQFIFQYYREEENGRGNFPPRFSGLQFPNYSSELNVNALELDDSALYLCASSLSMTDTQYFGPGTRLTVL.

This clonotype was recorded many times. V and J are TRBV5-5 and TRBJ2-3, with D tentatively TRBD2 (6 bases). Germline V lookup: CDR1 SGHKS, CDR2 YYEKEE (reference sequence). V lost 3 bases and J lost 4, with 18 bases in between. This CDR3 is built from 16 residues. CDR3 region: CASSSDLLRGSDTQYF. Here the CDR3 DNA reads TGTGCCAGCAGCTCAGACCTCCTTCGGGGGTCAGATACGCAGTATTTT.

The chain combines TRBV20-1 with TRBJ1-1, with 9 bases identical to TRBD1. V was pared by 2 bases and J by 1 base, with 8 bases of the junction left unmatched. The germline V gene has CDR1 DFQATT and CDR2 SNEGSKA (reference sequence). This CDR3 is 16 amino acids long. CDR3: CSARPIAGQGNTEAFF. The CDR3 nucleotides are TGCAGTGCTAGACCCATCGCGGGACAGGGGAACACTGAAGCTTTCTTT.

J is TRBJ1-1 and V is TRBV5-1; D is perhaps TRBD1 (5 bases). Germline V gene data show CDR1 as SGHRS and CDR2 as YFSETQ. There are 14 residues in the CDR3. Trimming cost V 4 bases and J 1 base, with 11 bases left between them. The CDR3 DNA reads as TGCGCCAGCAGCCAAACCGACAGGAACACTGAAGCTTTCTTT. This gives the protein CASSQTDRNTEAFF.

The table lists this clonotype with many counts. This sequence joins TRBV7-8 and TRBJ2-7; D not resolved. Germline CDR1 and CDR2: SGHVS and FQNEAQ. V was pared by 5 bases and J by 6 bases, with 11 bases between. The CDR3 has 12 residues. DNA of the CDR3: TGTGCCAGCAGCAACACTGAGCGCGAGCAGTACTTC. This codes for CASSNTEREQYF.

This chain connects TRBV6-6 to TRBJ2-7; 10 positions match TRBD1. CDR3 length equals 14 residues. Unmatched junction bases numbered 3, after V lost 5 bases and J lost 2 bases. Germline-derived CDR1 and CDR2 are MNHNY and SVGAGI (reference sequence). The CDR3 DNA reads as TGTGCCAGCAGTGGGGACAGGGGCCCCTACGAGCAGTACTTC. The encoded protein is CASSGDRGPYEQYF.

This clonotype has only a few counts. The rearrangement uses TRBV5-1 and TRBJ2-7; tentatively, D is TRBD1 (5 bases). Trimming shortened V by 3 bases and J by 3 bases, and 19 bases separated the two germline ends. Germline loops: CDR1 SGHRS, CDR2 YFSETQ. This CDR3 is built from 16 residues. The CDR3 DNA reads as TGCGCCAGCAGCTCAACACAGGCCAGTCGTTTCTACGAGCAGTACTTC. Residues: CASSSTQASRFYEQYF.

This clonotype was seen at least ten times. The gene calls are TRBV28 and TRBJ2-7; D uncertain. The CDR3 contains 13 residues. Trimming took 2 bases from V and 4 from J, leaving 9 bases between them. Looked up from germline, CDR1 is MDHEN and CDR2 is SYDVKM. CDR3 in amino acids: CASSLIGKYEQYF. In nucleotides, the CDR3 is TGTGCCAGCAGTTTAATTGGAAAGTACGAGCAGTACTTC.

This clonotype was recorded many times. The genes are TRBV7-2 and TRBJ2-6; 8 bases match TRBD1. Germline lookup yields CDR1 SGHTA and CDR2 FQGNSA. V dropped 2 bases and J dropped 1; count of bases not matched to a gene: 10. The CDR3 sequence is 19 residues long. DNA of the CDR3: TGTGCCAGCAGCTTAAGGTTGACAGGGGTGGGGTCTGGGGCCAACGTCCTGACTTTC. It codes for CASSLRLTGVGSGANVLTF. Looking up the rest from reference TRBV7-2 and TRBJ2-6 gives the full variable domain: GAGVSQSPSNKVTEKGKDVELRCDPISGHTALYWYRQSLGQGLEFLIYFQGNSAPDKSGLPSDRFSAERTGGSVSTLTIQRTQQEDSAVYLCASSLRLTGVGSGANVLTFGAGSRLTVL.

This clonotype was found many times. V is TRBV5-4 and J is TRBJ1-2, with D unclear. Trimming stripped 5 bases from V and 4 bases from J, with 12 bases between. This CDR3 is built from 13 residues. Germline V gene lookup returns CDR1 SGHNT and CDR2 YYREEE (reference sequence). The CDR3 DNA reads TGTGCCAGCAGTCCGGAGAGCGTCTATGGCTACACCTTC. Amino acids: CASSPESVYGYTF.

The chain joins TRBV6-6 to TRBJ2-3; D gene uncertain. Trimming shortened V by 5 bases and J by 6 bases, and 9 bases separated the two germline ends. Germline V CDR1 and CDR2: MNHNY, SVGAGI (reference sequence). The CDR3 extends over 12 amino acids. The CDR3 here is CASSTPRDTQYF. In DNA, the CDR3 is TGTGCCAGCAGTACCCCCCGGGATACGCAGTATTTT.

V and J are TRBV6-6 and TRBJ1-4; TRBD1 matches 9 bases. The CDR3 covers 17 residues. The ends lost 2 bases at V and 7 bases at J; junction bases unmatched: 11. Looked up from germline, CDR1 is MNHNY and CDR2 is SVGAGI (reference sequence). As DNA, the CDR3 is TGTGCCAGCAGTTACGTCCTTACAGGGGGCCTTGTTGAAAAACTGTTTTTT. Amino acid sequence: CASSYVLTGGLVEKLFF.

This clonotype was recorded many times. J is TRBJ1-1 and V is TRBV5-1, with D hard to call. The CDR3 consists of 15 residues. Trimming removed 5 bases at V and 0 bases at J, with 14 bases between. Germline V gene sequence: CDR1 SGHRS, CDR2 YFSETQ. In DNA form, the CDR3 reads TGCGCCAGCAGTTCAACCGCCCCGATGAACACTGAAGCTTTCTTT. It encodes CASSSTAPMNTEAFF.

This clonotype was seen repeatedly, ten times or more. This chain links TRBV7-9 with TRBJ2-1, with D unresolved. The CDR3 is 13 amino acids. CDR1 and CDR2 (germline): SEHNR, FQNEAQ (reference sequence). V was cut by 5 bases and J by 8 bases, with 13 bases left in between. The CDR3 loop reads CASSLLLGYEQFF. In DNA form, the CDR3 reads TGTGCCAGCAGCCTTCTATTGGGTTATGAGCAGTTCTTC.

CDR3 sequence (DNA): TGTGCCAGCAGCTTGACAGGAGCGAACACCGGGGAGCTGTTTTTT. Amino acids: CASSLTGANTGELFF. The chain joins TRBV9 to TRBJ2-2; maybe TRBD1 (6 bases). The V gene lost 4 bases and the J gene lost 0 bases, with 10 bases spanning the gap. The CDR3 length is 15 residues. From germline, CDR1 is SGDLS and CDR2 YYNGEE.

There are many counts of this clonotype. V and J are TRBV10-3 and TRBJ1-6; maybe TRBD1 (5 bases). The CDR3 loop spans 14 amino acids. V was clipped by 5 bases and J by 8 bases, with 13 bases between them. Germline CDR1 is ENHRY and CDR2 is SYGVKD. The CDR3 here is CAISRDQVDSPLHF. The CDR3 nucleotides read TGTGCCATCAGTCGGGACCAGGTCGATTCACCCCTCCACTTT.

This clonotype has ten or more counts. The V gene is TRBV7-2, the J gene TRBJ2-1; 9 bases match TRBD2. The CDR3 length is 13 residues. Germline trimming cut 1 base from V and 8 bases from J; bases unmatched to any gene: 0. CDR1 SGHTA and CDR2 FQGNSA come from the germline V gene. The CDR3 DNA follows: TGTGCCAGCAGCTTAGGCGGGGGGGATGAGCAGTTCTTC. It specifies CASSLGGGDEQFF.

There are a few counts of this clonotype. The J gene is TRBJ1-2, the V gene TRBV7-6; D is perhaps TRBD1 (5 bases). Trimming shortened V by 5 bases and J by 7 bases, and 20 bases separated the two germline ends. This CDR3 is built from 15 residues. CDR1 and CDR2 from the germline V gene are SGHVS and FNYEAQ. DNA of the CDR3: TGTGCCAGCAGCGACGACAGTGTATTTATGGTTGGCTACACCTTC. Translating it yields CASSDDSVFMVGYTF.

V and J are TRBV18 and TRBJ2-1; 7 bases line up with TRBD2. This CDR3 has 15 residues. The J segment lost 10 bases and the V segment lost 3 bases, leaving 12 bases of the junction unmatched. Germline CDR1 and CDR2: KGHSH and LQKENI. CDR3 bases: TGTGCCAGCTCACCCCCCCGGGGGGAGGGCATCGAGCAGTTCTTC. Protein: CASSPPRGEGIEQFF.

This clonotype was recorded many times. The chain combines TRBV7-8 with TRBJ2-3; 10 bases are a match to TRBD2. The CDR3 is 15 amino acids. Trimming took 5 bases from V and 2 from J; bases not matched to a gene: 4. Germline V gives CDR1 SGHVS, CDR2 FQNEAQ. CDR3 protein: CASSPLAGATDTQYF. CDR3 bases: TGTGCCAGCAGCCCGCTAGCGGGGGCCACAGATACGCAGTATTTT.

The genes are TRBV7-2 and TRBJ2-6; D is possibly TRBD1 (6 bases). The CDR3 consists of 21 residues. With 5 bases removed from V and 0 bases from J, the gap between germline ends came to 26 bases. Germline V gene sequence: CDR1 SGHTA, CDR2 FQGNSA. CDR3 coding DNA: TGTGCCAGCAGCCCGTCTCAACAGGGCAGGTGGCTAGGCTCTGGGGCCAACGTCCTGACTTTC. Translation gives CASSPSQQGRWLGSGANVLTF.

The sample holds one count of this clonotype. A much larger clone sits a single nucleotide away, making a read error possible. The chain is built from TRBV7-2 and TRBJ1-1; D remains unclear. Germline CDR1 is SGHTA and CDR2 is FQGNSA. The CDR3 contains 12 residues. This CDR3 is CASSLGQIQALF. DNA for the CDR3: TGTGCCAGCAGCTTAGGACAAATCCAAGCTCTCTTT. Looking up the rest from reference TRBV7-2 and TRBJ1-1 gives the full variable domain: GAGVSQSPSNKVTEKGKDVELRCDPISGHTALYWYRQSLGQGLEFLIYFQGNSAPDKSGLPSDRFSAERTGGSVSTLTIQRTQQEDSAVYLCASSLGQIQALFGQGTRLTVV.

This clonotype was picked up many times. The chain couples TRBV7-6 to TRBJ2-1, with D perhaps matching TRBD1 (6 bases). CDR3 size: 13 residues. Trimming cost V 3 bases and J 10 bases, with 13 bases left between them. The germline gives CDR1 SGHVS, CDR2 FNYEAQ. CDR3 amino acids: CASSFFTGTEQFF. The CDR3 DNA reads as TGTGCCAGCAGCTTTTTCACCGGGACAGAGCAGTTCTTC.

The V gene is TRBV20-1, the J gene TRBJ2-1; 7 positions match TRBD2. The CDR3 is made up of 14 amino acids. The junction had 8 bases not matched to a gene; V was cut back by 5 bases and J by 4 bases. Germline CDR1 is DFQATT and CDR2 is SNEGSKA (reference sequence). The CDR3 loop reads CSARLASGYNEQFF. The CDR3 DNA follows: TGCAGTGCTCGACTAGCTTCTGGGTACAATGAGCAGTTCTTC.

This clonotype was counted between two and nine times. The CDR3 is CASSPTTIAGNTIYF. The CDR3 coding sequence is TGCGCCAGCAGCCCAACGACCATTGCTGGAAACACCATATATTTT. This chain connects TRBV5-1 to TRBJ1-3; D unclear. Germline V gives CDR1 SGHRS, CDR2 YFSETQ. The CDR3 is 15 residues long. V was shortened by 4 bases and J by 2 bases, with 13 bases between the two germline ends.